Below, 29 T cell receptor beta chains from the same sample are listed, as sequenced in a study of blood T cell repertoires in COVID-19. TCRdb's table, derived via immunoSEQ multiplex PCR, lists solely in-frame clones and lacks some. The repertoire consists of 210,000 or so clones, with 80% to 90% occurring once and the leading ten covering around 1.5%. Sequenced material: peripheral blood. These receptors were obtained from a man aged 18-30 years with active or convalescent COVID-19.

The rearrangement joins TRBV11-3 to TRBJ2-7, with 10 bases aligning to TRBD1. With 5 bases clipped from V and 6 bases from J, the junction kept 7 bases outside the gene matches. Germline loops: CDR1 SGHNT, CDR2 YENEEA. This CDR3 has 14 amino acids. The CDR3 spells CASSLSGTGVEQYF. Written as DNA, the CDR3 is TGTGCCAGCAGCCTTTCCGGGACAGGGGTCGAGCAGTACTTC.

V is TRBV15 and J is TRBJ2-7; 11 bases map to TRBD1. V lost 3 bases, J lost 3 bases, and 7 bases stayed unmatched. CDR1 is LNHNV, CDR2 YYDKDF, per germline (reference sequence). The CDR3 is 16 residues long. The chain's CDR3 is CATSSPTGTGGYEQYF. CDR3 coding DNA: TGTGCCACCAGCAGCCCTACCGGGACAGGGGGCTACGAGCAGTACTTC.

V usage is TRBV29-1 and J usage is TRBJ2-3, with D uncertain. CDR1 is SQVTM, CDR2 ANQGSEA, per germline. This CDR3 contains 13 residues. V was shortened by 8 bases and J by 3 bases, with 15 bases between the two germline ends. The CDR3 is CSSPTPGTDTQYF. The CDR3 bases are TGCAGCTCCCCAACCCCCGGGACAGATACGCAGTATTTT.

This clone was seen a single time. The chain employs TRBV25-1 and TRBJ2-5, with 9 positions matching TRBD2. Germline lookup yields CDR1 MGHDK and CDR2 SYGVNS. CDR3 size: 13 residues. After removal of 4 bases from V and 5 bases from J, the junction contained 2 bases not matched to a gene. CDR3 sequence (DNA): TGTGCCAGCAGTGTAGCGGGAGTGGAGACCCAGTACTTC. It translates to CASSVAGVETQYF.

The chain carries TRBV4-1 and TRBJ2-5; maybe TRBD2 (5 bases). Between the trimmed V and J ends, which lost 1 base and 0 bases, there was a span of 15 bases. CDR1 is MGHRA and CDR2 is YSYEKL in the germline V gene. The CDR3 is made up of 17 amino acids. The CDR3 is CASSQVRVSGYQETQYF. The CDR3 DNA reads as TGCGCCAGCAGCCAAGTGCGGGTATCGGGGTACCAAGAGACCCAGTACTTC.

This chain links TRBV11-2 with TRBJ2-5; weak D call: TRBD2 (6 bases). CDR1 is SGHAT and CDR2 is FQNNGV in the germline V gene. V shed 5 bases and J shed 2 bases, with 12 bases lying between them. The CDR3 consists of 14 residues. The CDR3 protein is CASSPRLGQETQYF. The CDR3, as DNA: TGTGCCAGCAGCCCCCGACTAGGACAAGAGACCCAGTACTTC.

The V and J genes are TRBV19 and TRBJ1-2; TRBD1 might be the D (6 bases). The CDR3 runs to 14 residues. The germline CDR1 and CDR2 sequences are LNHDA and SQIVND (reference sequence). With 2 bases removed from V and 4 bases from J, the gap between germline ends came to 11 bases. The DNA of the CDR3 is TGTGCCAGTAGTATATCAGGGGACCTCTATGGCTACACCTTC. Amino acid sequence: CASSISGDLYGYTF.

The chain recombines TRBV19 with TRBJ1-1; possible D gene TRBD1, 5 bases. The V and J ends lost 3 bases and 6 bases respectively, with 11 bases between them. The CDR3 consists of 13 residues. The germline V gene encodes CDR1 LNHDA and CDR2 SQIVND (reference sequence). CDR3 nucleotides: TGTGCCAGTAGTATCGGGGACTACTCTGAAGCTTTCTTT. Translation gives CASSIGDYSEAFF.

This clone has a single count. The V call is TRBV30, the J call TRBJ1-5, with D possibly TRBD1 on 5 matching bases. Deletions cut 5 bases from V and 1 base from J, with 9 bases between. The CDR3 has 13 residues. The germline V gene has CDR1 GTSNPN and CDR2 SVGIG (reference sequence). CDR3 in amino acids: CAWGTGSNQPQHF. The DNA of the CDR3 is TGTGCCTGGGGGACCGGGAGCAATCAGCCCCAGCATTTT. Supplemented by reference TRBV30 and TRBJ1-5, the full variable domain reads SQTIHQWPATLVQPVGSPLSLECTVEGTSNPNLYWYRQAAGRGLQLLFYSVGIGQISSEVPQNLSASRPQDRQFILSSKKLLLSDSGFYLCAWGTGSNQPQHFGDGTRLSIL.

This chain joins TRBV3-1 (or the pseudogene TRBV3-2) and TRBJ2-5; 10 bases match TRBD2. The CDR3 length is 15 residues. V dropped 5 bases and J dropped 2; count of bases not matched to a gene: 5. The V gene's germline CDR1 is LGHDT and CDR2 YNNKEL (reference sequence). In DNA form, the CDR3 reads TGTGCCAGCAGCGCAACTAGCGGGAAACAAGAGACCCAGTACTTC. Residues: CASSATSGKQETQYF.

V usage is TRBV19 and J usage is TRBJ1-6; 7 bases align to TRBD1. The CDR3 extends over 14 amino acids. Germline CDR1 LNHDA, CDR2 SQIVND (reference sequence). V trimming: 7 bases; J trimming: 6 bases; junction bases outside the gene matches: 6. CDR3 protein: CASMIQGVNSPLHF. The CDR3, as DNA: TGTGCCAGTATGATCCAGGGGGTTAATTCACCCCTCCACTTT.

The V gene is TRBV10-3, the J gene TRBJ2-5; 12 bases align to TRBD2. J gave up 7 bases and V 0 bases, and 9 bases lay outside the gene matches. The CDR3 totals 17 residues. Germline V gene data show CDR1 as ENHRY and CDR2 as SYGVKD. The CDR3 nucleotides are TGTGCCATCAGTGAGTCGACTAGCGGGAGACCGGGTGGGACCCAGTACTTC. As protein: CAISESTSGRPGGTQYF.

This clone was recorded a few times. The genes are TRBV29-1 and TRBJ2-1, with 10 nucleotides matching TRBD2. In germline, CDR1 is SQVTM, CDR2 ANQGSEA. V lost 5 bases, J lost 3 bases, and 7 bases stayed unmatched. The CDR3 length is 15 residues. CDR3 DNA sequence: TGCAGCGTTTTCCCTTCTAGCGGGAGCTACAATGAGCAGTTCTTC. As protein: CSVFPSSGSYNEQFF.

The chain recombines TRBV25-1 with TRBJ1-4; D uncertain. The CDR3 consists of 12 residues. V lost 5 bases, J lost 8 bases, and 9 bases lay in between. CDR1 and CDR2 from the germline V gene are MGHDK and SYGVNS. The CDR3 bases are TGTGCCAGCAGTCATTTCGGGGAAAAACTGTTTTTT. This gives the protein CASSHFGEKLFF. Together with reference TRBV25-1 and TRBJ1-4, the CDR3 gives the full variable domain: EADIYQTPRYLVIGTGKKITLECSQTMGHDKMYWYQQDPGMELHLIHYSYGVNSTEKGDLSSESTVSRIRTEHFPLTLESARPSHTSQYLCASSHFGEKLFFGSGTQLSVL.

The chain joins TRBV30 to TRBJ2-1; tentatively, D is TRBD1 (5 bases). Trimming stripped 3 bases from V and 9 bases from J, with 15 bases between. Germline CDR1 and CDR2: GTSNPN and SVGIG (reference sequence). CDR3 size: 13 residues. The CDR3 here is CAWRGLTTSEQFF. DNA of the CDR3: TGTGCCTGGAGGGGGCTAACAACCAGTGAGCAGTTCTTC.

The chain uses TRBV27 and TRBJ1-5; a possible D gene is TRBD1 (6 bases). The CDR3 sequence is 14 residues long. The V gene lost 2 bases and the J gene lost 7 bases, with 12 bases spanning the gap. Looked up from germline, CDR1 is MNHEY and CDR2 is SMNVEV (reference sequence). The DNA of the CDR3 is TGTGCCAGCAGTTTAGGGGGGGCCTGGCAGCCCCAGCATTTT. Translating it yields CASSLGGAWQPQHF.

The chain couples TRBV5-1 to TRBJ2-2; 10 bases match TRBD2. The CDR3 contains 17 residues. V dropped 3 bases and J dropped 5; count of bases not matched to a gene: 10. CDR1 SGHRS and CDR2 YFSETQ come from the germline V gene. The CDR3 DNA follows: TGCGCCAGCAGCTCCGTCTTAGCGGGAGGTCGGACCGGGGAGCTGTTTTTT. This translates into CASSSVLAGGRTGELFF.

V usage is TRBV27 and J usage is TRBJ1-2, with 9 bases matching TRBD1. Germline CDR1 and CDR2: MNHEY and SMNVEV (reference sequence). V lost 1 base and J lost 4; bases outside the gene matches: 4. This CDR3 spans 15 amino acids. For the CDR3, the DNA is TGTGCCAGCAGTTTATATGCGACAGGGGGCTATGGCTACACCTTC. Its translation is CASSLYATGGYGYTF.

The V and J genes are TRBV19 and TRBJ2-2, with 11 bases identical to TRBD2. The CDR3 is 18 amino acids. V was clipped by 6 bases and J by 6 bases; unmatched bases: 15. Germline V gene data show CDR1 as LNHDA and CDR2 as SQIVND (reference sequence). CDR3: CASRRTHSGRALAGELFF. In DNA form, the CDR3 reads TGTGCCAGTAGGAGAACCCATAGCGGGAGGGCCTTGGCCGGGGAGCTGTTTTTT.

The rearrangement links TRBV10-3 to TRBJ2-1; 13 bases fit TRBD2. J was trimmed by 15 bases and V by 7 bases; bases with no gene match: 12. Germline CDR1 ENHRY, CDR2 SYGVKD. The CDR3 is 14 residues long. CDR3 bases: TGTGCCATCACTCCCGGGACTAGCGGGGCCCGAGGGTTCTTC. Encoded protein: CAITPGTSGARGFF.

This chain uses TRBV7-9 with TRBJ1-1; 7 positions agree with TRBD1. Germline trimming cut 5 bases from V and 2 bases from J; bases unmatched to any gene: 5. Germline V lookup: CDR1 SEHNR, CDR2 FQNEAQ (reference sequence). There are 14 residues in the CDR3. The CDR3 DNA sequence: TGTGCCAGCAGCGACGGGACAGCAAACACTGAAGCTTTCTTT. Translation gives CASSDGTANTEAFF.

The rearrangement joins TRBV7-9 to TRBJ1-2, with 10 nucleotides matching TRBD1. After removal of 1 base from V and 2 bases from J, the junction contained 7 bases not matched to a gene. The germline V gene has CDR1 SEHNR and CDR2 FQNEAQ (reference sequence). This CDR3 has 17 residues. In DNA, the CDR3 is TGTGCCAGCAGCTTAGGACAGGGGGCCACCCTAAACTATGGCTACACCTTC. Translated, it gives CASSLGQGATLNYGYTF. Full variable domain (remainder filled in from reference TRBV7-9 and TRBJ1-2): DTGVSQNPRHKITKRGQNVTFRCDPISEHNRLYWYRQTLGQGPEFLTYFQNEAQLEKSRLLSDRFSAERPKGSFSTLEIQRTEQGDSAMYLCASSLGQGATLNYGYTFGSGTRLTVV.

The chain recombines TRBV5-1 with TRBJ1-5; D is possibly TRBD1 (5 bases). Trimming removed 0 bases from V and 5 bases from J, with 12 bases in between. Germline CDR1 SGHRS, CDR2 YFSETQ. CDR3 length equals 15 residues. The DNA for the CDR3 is TGCGCCAGCAGCTTGGGCCCTGGAGGGGATCAGCCCCAGCATTTT. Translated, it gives CASSLGPGGDQPQHF.

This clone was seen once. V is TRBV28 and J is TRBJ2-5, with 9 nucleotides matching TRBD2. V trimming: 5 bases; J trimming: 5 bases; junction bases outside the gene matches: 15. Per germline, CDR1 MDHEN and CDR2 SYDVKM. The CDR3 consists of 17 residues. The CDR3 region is CASSLTKIAGAGETQYF. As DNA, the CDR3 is TGTGCCAGCAGTCTGACTAAGATAGCGGGAGCAGGGGAGACCCAGTACTTC. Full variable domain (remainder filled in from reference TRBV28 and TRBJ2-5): DVKVTQSSRYLVKRTGEKVFLECVQDMDHENMFWYRQDPGLGLRLIYFSYDVKMKEKGDIPEGYSVSREKKERFSLILESASTNQTSMYLCASSLTKIAGAGETQYFGPGTRLLVL.

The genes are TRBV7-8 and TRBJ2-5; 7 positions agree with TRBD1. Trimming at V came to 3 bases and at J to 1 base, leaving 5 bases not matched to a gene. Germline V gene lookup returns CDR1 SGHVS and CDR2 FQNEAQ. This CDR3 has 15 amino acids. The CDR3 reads CASSFGGQVQETQYF. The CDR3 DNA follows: TGTGCCAGCAGCTTTGGCGGACAGGTCCAAGAGACCCAGTACTTC.

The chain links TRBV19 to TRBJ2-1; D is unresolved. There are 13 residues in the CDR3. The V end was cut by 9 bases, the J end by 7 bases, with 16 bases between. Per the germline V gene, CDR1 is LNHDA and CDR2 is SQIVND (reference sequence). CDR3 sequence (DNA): TGTGCCAGCTCCACCTTGGCTCGTAATGAGCAGTTCTTC. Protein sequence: CASSTLARNEQFF.

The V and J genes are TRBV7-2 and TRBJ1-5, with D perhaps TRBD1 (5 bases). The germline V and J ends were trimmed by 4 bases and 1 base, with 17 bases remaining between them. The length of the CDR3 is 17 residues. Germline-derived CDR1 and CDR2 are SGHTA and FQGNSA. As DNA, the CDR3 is TGTGCCAGCAGCTCTCCCAGTGGGGGGAAGAGCAATCAGCCCCAGCATTTT. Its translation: CASSSPSGGKSNQPQHF.

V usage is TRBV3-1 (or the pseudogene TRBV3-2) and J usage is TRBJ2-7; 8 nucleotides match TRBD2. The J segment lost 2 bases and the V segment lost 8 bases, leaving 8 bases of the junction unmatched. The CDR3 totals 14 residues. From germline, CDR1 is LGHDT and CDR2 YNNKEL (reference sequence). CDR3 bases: TGTGCCAGCCACACCCGGGGGGGGGCCTACGAGCAGTACTTC. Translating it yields CASHTRGGAYEQYF.

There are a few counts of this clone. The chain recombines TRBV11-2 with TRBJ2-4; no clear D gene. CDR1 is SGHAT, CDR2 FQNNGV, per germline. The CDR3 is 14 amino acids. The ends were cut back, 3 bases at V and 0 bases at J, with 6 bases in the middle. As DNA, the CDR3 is TGTGCCAGCAGCTTGCAGATAGCCAAAAACATTCAGTACTTC. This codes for CASSLQIAKNIQYF.